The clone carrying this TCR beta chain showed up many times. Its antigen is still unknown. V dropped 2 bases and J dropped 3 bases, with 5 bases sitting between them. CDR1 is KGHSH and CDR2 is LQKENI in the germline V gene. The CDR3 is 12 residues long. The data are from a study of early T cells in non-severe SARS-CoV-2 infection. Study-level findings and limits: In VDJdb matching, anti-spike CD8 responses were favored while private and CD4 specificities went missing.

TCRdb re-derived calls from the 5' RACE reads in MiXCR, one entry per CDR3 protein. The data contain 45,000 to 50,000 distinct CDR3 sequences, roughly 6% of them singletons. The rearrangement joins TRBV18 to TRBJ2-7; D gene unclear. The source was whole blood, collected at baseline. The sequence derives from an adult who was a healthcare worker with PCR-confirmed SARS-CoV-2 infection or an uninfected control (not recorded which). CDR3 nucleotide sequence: TGTGCCAGCTCACCAACCAACTACGAGCAGTACTTC. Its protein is CASSPTNYEQYF.